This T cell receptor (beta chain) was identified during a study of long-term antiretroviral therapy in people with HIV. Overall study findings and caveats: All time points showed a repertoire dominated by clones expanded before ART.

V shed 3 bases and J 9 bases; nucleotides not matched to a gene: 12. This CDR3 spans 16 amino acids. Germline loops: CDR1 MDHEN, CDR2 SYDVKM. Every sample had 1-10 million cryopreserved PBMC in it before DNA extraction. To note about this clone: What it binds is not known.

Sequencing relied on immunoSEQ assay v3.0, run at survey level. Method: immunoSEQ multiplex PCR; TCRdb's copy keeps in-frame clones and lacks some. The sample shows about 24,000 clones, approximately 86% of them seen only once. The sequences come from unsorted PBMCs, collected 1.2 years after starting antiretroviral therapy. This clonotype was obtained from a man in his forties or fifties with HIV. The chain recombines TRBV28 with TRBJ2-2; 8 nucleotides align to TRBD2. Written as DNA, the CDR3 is TGTGCCAGCAGTTTGTCCGGGACTAGGGGGTTTAGGGAGCTGTTTTTT. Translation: CASSLSGTRGFRELFF. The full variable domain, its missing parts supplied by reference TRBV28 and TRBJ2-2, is DVKVTQSSRYLVKRTGEKVFLECVQDMDHENMFWYRQDPGLGLRLIYFSYDVKMKEKGDIPEGYSVSREKKERFSLILESASTNQTSMYLCASSLSGTRGFRELFFGEGSRLTVL.